These T cell receptor beta chains were read from a single sample in a study of HIV-infected children after antiretroviral therapy interruption. From the 3' RACE reads, TCRdb called clonotypes with MiXCR, one entry per CDR3 protein. Of under 50,000 distinct CDR3 sequences in the sample, 4.3% were seen once. Material: CD45RA+ CD4+ T cells from PBMCs, pooled from several time points, obtained from a donor given antiretroviral therapy, either interrupted or continuous. Every receptor here comes from a pool of human donors with HIV. CDR3s include the opening cysteine and the closing phenylalanine or tryptophan. Each record gives: J gene, clone size, V gene, D gene, CDR3 DNA, CDR3 protein. A D gene is named only where the DNA matches it firmly. Rows give clone size only sometimes, using once, few, many, or a class for an expanded clone.

J: TRBJ2-1
size: many
V: TRBV3-1
D: .
DNA: TGTGCCAGCAGCCAATCGACCCTCGGGAACAATGAGCAGTTCTTC
CDR3: CASSQSTLGNNEQFF

J: TRBJ1-1
size: .
V: TRBV25-1
D: .
DNA: TGTGCCAGCAGTGCGCCCAGGGCTTCTAAAGCTTTCTTT
CDR3: CASSAPRASKAFF

J: TRBJ1-2
size: few
V: TRBV7-9
D: .
DNA: TGTGCCAGCAGCCCCCCTAGAGGAGAAGGAAGACTCTATGGCTACACCTTC
CDR3: CASSPPRGEGRLYGYTF

J: TRBJ2-7
size: many
V: TRBV4-1
D: TRBD1
DNA: TGCGCCAGCAGCTTCGGCGCCAGGGGGAATCCCCACGAGCAGTACTTC
CDR3: CASSFGARGNPHEQYF

J: TRBJ2-3
size: many
V: TRBV6-6
D: .
DNA: TGTGCCAGCGGGGTAGATACGCAGTATTTT
CDR3: CASGVDTQYF

J: TRBJ2-7
size: .
V: TRBV2
D: TRBD1
DNA: TGTGCCAGCCACAGGGGGGCCTACGAGCAGTACTTC
CDR3: CASHRGAYEQYF

J: TRBJ1-4
size: many
V: TRBV4-1
D: .
DNA: TGCGCCAGCAGCCCCCGGACTGCCTTAAATGAAAAACTGTTTTTT
CDR3: CASSPRTALNEKLFF

J: TRBJ2-3
size: many
V: TRBV20-1
D: .
DNA: TGCAGTGCTAGATTTGGGGGCGCAGATACGCAGTATTTT
CDR3: CSARFGGADTQYF

J: TRBJ2-3
size: many
V: TRBV12-3/TRBV12-4
D: .
DNA: TGTGCCAGTTCTGGGGACACAGATACGCAGTATTTT
CDR3: CASSGDTDTQYF

J: TRBJ2-1
size: few
V: TRBV7-2
D: TRBD1
DNA: TGTGCCAGCAGCCAAAGAGGGACAGGGTCCAATGAGCAGTTCTTC
CDR3: CASSQRGTGSNEQFF

J: TRBJ1-2
size: many
V: TRBV20-1
D: TRBD1
DNA: TGCAGGACAGGGGACGGCTATGGCTACACCTTC
CDR3: CRTGDGYGYTF

J: TRBJ2-2
size: few
V: TRBV30
D: TRBD1
DNA: TGTGCCTGGAGTACAGGGGTGGCAACCGGGGAGCTGTTTTTT
CDR3: CAWSTGVATGELFF

J: TRBJ1-5
size: .
V: TRBV19
D: TRBD1
DNA: TGTGCCAGTAGGAGGGGAGACAGGGGGCTATCTCAGCCCCAGCATTTT
CDR3: CASRRGDRGLSQPQHF

J: TRBJ2-1
size: .
V: TRBV12-5
D: .
DNA: TGTGCTAGCGCGCCAGGAGGGTTGGTGGAGCAGTTCTTC
CDR3: CASAPGGLVEQFF

J: TRBJ2-5
size: .
V: TRBV2
D: .
DNA: TGTGCCAGCAACGAGGGAGAGACCCAGTACTTC
CDR3: CASNEGETQYF

J: TRBJ2-4
size: many
V: TRBV6-5
D: .
DNA: TGTGCCAGCAGTTGGGACGGAAACATTCAGTACTTC
CDR3: CASSWDGNIQYF

J: TRBJ2-3
size: many
V: TRBV3-1
D: .
DNA: TGTGCCAGCAGCCAAGATGGAGGAGATACGCAGTATTTT
CDR3: CASSQDGGDTQYF

J: TRBJ2-3
size: many
V: TRBV3-1
D: .
DNA: TGTGCCAGCAGCCAAGGACGGGGAGGTACGCAGTATTTT
CDR3: CASSQGRGGTQYF